The clone carrying this T cell receptor beta chain was observed a few times. In germline, CDR1 is MNHEY, CDR2 SVGEGT. The V and J ends lost 6 bases and 14 bases respectively, with 16 bases between them. There are 12 residues in the CDR3. The source of the sample is a study of blood T cell repertoires in COVID-19. Study information: PBMCs, B-cell-depleted T cells, or T cells were the source of the cDNA or gDNA that made up the material.

In the authors' workflow: Reference gene primers were amplified, and this amplification served to estimate nucleated cell counts. Measured with immunoSEQ multiplex PCR; TCRdb has only the in-frame clones, and not every one. V and J calls and clone size are given by that table; D and trimming were obtained from the DNA. The sample lists some 250,000 clones; 70% to 85% were seen once. The clonotype comes from an elderly woman with acute or convalescent COVID-19. The material sequenced was peripheral blood. V is TRBV6-2 or TRBV6-3 and J is TRBJ1-4, with D possibly matching TRBD1 (5 bases). The CDR3 DNA is TGTGCCAGCAGCTCTGGAGGGACCGGCCTGTTTTTT. The encoded protein is CASSSGGTGLFF.